The present T cell receptor (beta chain) was sequenced within a study of CD8 T cells in ankylosing spondylitis. Study-wide results and limits: Matched synovial fluid from ankylosing spondylitis patients was reported to be enriched for disease-linked clones.

Trimming stripped 6 bases from V and 0 bases from J, with 11 bases between. Germline V CDR1 and CDR2: DFQATT, SNEGSKA (reference sequence). The length of the CDR3 is 14 residues. From the 5' RACE reads, TCRdb called clonotypes with MiXCR, one entry per CDR3 protein. The table shows 250,000 to 400,000 distinct CDR3 sequences, with roughly 12% occurring only once. This clonotype was observed many times. Its matching antigen is unknown. Sequences were obtained from blood, either unsorted or a sorted T cell fraction (not recorded which). This clonotype was obtained from a female donor with ankylosing spondylitis or in good health (not recorded which). This rearrangement joins TRBV20-1 to TRBJ1-4; no clear D gene. The CDR3 nucleotides read TGCAGTGCCACCGTGCAGACAACTAATGAAAAACTGTTTTTT. This translates into CSATVQTTNEKLFF.